This TCR beta chain emerged from a study of T cell responses to AZD1222 COVID-19 vaccine. Study-wide context: Second doses at about 4 or about 12 weeks were pooled.

The CDR3 contains 13 residues. V was pared by 0 bases and J by 8 bases, with 10 bases between. Germline V gene sequence: CDR1 PRHDT, CDR2 FYEKMQ (reference sequence). TCRdb's table, derived via immunoSEQ multiplex PCR, lists solely in-frame clones and lacks some. The data contain 67,000 or so clones, roughly 84% of them singletons. Of note for this clone: Its target is not known.

Study results and caveats: Spike-specific TCRs gained breadth and depth after people received two AZD1222 doses. Donors were chiefly white British, with a greater number of females, and clonal diversity was perhaps underestimated. Among vaccine-associated CD4 TCRs, coverage spanned spike, with dominance at 160-218 and 743-854.

This chain connects TRBV13 to TRBJ1-2; D is undetermined. This TCR came from an adult in good health. The source material was peripheral blood, sampled on day 0 of AZD1222 vaccination. CDR3 region: CASSLGLQRGYTF. The CDR3, as DNA: TGTGCCAGCAGCTTAGGTCTCCAGAGAGGCTACACCTTC. The full variable domain, its missing parts supplied by reference TRBV13 and TRBJ1-2, is AAGVIQSPRHLIKEKRETATLKCYPIPRHDTVYWYQQGPGQDPQFLISFYEKMQSDKGSIPDRFSAQQFSDYHSELNMSSLELGDSALYFCASSLGLQRGYTFGSGTRLTVV.